A selection of T cell receptor beta chains follows, all from one sample in a study of CD8 T cells in ankylosing spondylitis. TCRdb re-analysed the 5' RACE reads in MiXCR, keeping a single row per CDR3 protein. The sample lists 400,000 to 450,000 distinct CDR3 sequences, more than 15% occurring once. The sequenced sample consisted of blood, either unsorted or a sorted T cell fraction (not recorded which). The source of these receptors is a male donor with ankylosing spondylitis. CDR3s include the opening cysteine and the closing phenylalanine or tryptophan. Each record gives: J gene, D gene, clone size, V gene, CDR3 DNA, CDR3 protein. The D gene is left open where the match is weak. The listing skips clone size in some rows; elsewhere it reads once, few, many or a size class.

TRBJ2-2 | NA | few | TRBV12-3/TRBV12-4 | TGTGCCAGCGGATTGCAATACACCGGGGAGCTGTTTTTT | CASGLQYTGELFF
TRBJ2-3 | TRBD1 | few | TRBV10-3 | TGTGCCATCAGTCAGGGGGCAGGTGGCACAGATACGCAGTATTTT | CAISQGAGGTDTQYF
TRBJ2-2 | TRBD2 | NA | TRBV27 | TGTGCCAGCAGTTTAGCGGGAGGGCGGGACGGGGAGCTGTTTTTT | CASSLAGGRDGELFF
TRBJ2-7 | TRBD1 | few | TRBV12-5 | TGTGCTAGTGGTTTGTTAGGACAGGGCTACGAGCAGTACTTC | CASGLLGQGYEQYF
TRBJ2-2 | TRBD2 | NA | TRBV2 | TGTGCCAGCAGACCAACTAGCGGGGTTACCGGGGAGCTGTTTTTT | CASRPTSGVTGELFF
TRBJ2-7 | TRBD2 | many | TRBV29-1 | TGCAGCGTTGTTGGACTAGCGGGGGGACGGGACGAGCAGTACTTC | CSVVGLAGGRDEQYF
TRBJ1-2 | TRBD1 | NA | TRBV29-1 | TGCAGCGTTAAGACAGGGTGGGATGGCTACACCTTC | CSVKTGWDGYTF
TRBJ1-5 | NA | few | TRBV30 | TGTGCCTGGAGCCAGGGTGAGGATCAGCCCCAGCATTTT | CAWSQGEDQPQHF
TRBJ2-3 | NA | few | TRBV6-2/TRBV6-3 | TGTGCCAGCAGTTACTACAGCTCAGATACGCAGTATTTT | CASSYYSSDTQYF
TRBJ1-1 | NA | few | TRBV5-1 | TGCGCCAGCAGCTTGGCGACGGGGAACATGAACACTGAAGCTTTCTTT | CASSLATGNMNTEAFF
TRBJ1-1 | NA | few | TRBV30 | TGTGCCTGGCGACAGGAAGAGGCTGAAGCTTTCTTT | CAWRQEEAEAFF
TRBJ2-1 | TRBD1 | few | TRBV5-1 | TGCGCCAGCAGCTCGATCGGGACAGGGGGCAGGGATGAGCAGTTCTTC | CASSSIGTGGRDEQFF
TRBJ1-3 | TRBD1 | few | TRBV2 | TGTGCCAGCAGTGGTACAGGGGGCTCTGGAAACACCATATATTTT | CASSGTGGSGNTIYF
TRBJ2-7 | TRBD1 | few | TRBV4-1 | TGCGCCAGCAGCCCCCGTAGGACAGGGTCTCTCGAGCAGTACTTC | CASSPRRTGSLEQYF
TRBJ2-7 | NA | few | TRBV5-1 | TGCGCCAGCAGCTGGACAAGGGCCGAGGGCGAGCAGTACTTC | CASSWTRAEGEQYF
TRBJ1-2 | NA | NA | TRBV5-1 | TGCGCCAGCAGCTTGGACGGGGTATATGGCTACACCTTC | CASSLDGVYGYTF
TRBJ1-5 | NA | once | TRBV15 | TGTGCCACCAGCAGAGATACAAGTTTAAGTCAGCCCCAGCATTTT | CATSRDTSLSQPQHF
TRBJ2-2 | TRBD2 | few | TRBV7-8 | TGTGCCAGCAGGGCGGGACTAGCGGGGTACGGGGAGCTGTTTTTT | CASRAGLAGYGELFF
TRBJ2-7 | TRBD1 | NA | TRBV6-1 | TGTGCCAGCAGTAAGCCGGGACAGGGAAAGGACGAGCAGTACTTC | CASSKPGQGKDEQYF
TRBJ2-3 | TRBD2 | NA | TRBV20-1 | TGCAGTGCTTACGGACTAGCGGGAGCCGCAGATACGCAGTATTTT | CSAYGLAGAADTQYF
TRBJ1-6 | TRBD1 | NA | TRBV6-1 | TGTGCCAGCAGAAGACAGGGGGGGATCAATTCACCCCTCCACTTT | CASRRQGGINSPLHF
TRBJ2-3 | NA | NA | TRBV13 | TGTGCCAGCAGCCTTAGGAGGCATAGCACAGATACGCAGTATTTT | CASSLRRHSTDTQYF
TRBJ2-3 | NA | NA | TRBV20-1 | TGCAGTGCTAGCTCACAGGGGTTGGGGGGGGCAAAAGATACGCAGTATTTT | CSASSQGLGGAKDTQYF
TRBJ1-5 | NA | NA | TRBV5-1 | TGCGCCAGCAGCTTGGGATTGGGGGGATTTAGCAATCAGCCCCAGCATTTT | CASSLGLGGFSNQPQHF
TRBJ1-4 | TRBD1 | NA | TRBV7-2 | TGTGCCAGCAGCTTAGGGGACAGAAATGAAAAACTGTTTTTT | CASSLGDRNEKLFF
TRBJ2-5 | TRBD2 | NA | TRBV5-1 | TGCGCCAGCAGCTTGGAACTAGCGGGGTTCCAAGAGACCCAGTACTTC | CASSLELAGFQETQYF
TRBJ2-2 | TRBD2 | many | TRBV5-6 | TGTGCCAGCAGCTCCTTAGCGGGGGGGCTCACCGGGGAGCTGTTTTTT | CASSSLAGGLTGELFF
TRBJ2-5 | TRBD2 | NA | TRBV5-1 | TGCGCCAGCAGCTTAGCGGGGGGCCGCCTCCAAGAGACCCAGTACTTC | CASSLAGGRLQETQYF
TRBJ2-1 | TRBD2 | few | TRBV2 | TGTGCCAGCAGTGAGGGACTAGTTAGTGAGCAGTTCTTC | CASSEGLVSEQFF
TRBJ2-7 | TRBD2 | many | TRBV20-1 | TGCAGTGCTAGAGACACCGGGACTAGCTGGACCTACGAGCAGTACTTC | CSARDTGTSWTYEQYF
TRBJ2-5 | TRBD2 | NA | TRBV7-6 | TGTGCCAGCAGCTTAAGGCTAGCGGGAGCGGAGACCCAGTACTTC | CASSLRLAGAETQYF
TRBJ2-1 | NA | once | TRBV27 | TGTGCCAGCAGTTTATCCCTAGCGTTATCCTACAATGAGCAGTTCTTC | CASSLSLALSYNEQFF
TRBJ1-2 | NA | few | TRBV12-5 | TGTGCTAGTGGTTTGGTACCCAATCCTGTCGGTCCCCCGGAAAGTGGCTACACCTTC | CASGLVPNPVGPPESGYTF
TRBJ2-7 | NA | few | TRBV24-1 | TGTGCCACCCTCGCGGGGAACCACCGCGAGCAGTACTTC | CATLAGNHREQYF
TRBJ2-1 | NA | few | TRBV5-1 | TGCGCCAGCAGCCCCTCGAACTCCTACAATGAGCAGTTCTTC | CASSPSNSYNEQFF
TRBJ2-1 | TRBD2 | NA | TRBV11-1 | TGTGCCAGCAGCTTAGGGGCCGGAGGGCTAGCGGTACACAATGGGCAGTTCTTC | CASSLGAGGLAVHNGQFF
TRBJ1-1 | NA | many | TRBV12-3/TRBV12-4 | TGTGCCAGCAGTTTACATTCTACTGAAGCTTTCTTT | CASSLHSTEAFF
TRBJ1-3 | NA | NA | TRBV7-9 | TGTGCCAGCAGCTTACAGGAGCACTCTGGAAACACCATATATTTT | CASSLQEHSGNTIYF
TRBJ1-1 | NA | many | TRBV18 | TGTGCCAGCAGTCCGGATAGATACACTGAAGCTTTCTTT | CASSPDRYTEAFF
TRBJ2-3 | NA | few | TRBV9 | TGTGCCAGCAGCGTTCAATCCCCCGGGGGTACAGATACGCAGTATTTT | CASSVQSPGGTDTQYF
TRBJ1-4 | TRBD1 | many | TRBV20-1 | TGCAGTGCTAGTGGGGACAGTAATGAAAAACTGTTTTTT | CSASGDSNEKLFF
TRBJ2-7 | TRBD1 | few | TRBV20-1 | TGCAGGGCCGGGACAGCGACCTACGAGCAGTACTTC | CRAGTATYEQYF
TRBJ2-3 | TRBD2 | many | TRBV10-3 | TGTGCCATCACATCAGGACTAGCCCCAGATACGCAGTATTTT | CAITSGLAPDTQYF
TRBJ1-1 | NA | many | TRBV4-2 | TGTGCCAGCAGCCAGGGACACAGGGCGGCTGAAGCTTTCTTT | CASSQGHRAAEAFF
TRBJ2-3 | TRBD2 | NA | TRBV4-1 | TGCGCCAGCAGCCAAGATCCGGGTCGGGGGGTCCAGTATTTT | CASSQDPGRGVQYF
TRBJ2-5 | TRBD1 | NA | TRBV28 | TGTGCCAGCAGGCCCAGAGGGGGCACAAAGACCCAGTACTTC | CASRPRGGTKTQYF
TRBJ2-5 | NA | NA | TRBV29-1 | TGCAGCGTTGATAAGCCCTTCCAAGAGACCCAGTACTTC | CSVDKPFQETQYF
TRBJ2-3 | TRBD1 | NA | TRBV6-1 | TGTGCCAGCAGCGCCGGACAGGACACAGATACGCAGTATTTT | CASSAGQDTDTQYF
TRBJ2-1 | TRBD2 | NA | TRBV28 | TGTGCCTCCACTGGAAGGACTAGCGGGACCCATGAGCAGTTCTTC | CASTGRTSGTHEQFF
TRBJ1-5 | NA | NA | TRBV30 | TGTGCCTGGAGTCAAGACAGGAATCAGCCCCAGCATTTT | CAWSQDRNQPQHF
TRBJ2-1 | NA | many | TRBV5-1 | TGCGCCAGCAGCTTGGGTCCTGGGTTGGCGGGACTCCCGAGAGATGAGCAGTTCTTC | CASSLGPGLAGLPRDEQFF
TRBJ2-3 | TRBD2 | NA | TRBV12-3/TRBV12-4 | TGTGCCAGCAGTTTGGGCCTAGCGGGGCGCACAGATACGCAGTATTTT | CASSLGLAGRTDTQYF
TRBJ1-3 | NA | NA | TRBV6-5 | TGTGCCAGCAGTTACTCTTTCGAGGACGGCAACTCTGGAAACACCATATATTTT | CASSYSFEDGNSGNTIYF
TRBJ1-5 | NA | NA | TRBV9 | TGTGCCAGCAGCGTAGGTGGGGTCATCAATCAGCCCCAGCATTTT | CASSVGGVINQPQHF